These 13 T cell receptor beta chains share one sample of origin, sequenced in a study of cytomegalovirus exposure and HLA in healthy donors. Primers included in the PCR were 60 Vbeta and 13 Jbeta primers. Assay: immunoSEQ multiplex PCR; the TCRdb copy retains only in-frame clones and omits some. The sample includes under 150,000 clones, around three quarters of them seen just once. Sample: PBMCs. The receptors were sampled from a man between 40 and 49 years old in good health and CMV-seronegative.

V is TRBV7-2 and J is TRBJ2-3; the D gene is possibly TRBD1 (6 bases). CDR3 length: 14 residues. Trimming removed 5 bases from V and 5 bases from J, with 14 bases in between. In germline, CDR1 is SGHTA, CDR2 FQGNSA. The CDR3 reads CASSQDDRIDTQYF. In nucleotides, the CDR3 is TGTGCCAGCAGCCAAGACGACAGGATAGATACGCAGTATTTT.

The V and J genes are TRBV5-4 and TRBJ1-1, with TRBD1 matching 9 bases. V shed 4 bases, J shed 11 bases, and the junction held 9 bases outside the gene matches. The CDR3 has 13 amino acids. From germline, CDR1 is SGHNT and CDR2 YYREEE (reference sequence). For the CDR3, the DNA is TGTGCCAGCAGCCTTTACAGGGGGCGGAGTGCTTTCTTT. It translates to CASSLYRGRSAFF.

The chain links TRBV4-1 to TRBJ2-1; 13 bases match TRBD2. This CDR3 spans 14 amino acids. J lost 10 bases, V lost 5 bases, and 5 bases had no gene match. Germline V lookup: CDR1 MGHRA, CDR2 YSYEKL. In DNA, the CDR3 is TGCGCCAGCAGCGGACTAGCGGGAGCCAGGGAGCAGTTCTTC. Translation: CASSGLAGAREQFF.

This sequence joins TRBV9 and TRBJ1-6; TRBD1 is a possible D gene (6 bases). V gave up 3 bases and J gave up 10 bases, with 14 bases separating them. The CDR3 sequence is 14 residues long. Germline loops: CDR1 SGDLS, CDR2 YYNGEE. The CDR3 DNA reads as TGTGCCAGCAGCGAACGTCCAGGGGACTCACCCCTCCACTTT. As protein: CASSERPGDSPLHF.

The V gene is TRBV11-2, the J gene TRBJ2-3; 7 bases line up with TRBD1. CDR3 length equals 14 residues. With V trimmed by 5 bases and J by 2 bases, 4 bases remained unmatched. Germline values: CDR1 SGHAT, CDR2 FQNNGV. CDR3 DNA: TGTGCCAGCAGCGGTGGGACAGCCACAGATACGCAGTATTTT. The encoded protein is CASSGGTATDTQYF.

V is TRBV4-1 and J is TRBJ2-1, with a possible D match to TRBD2 (5 bases). The CDR3 has 12 residues. V gave up 1 base and J gave up 7 bases, with 5 bases separating them. The germline V gene encodes CDR1 MGHRA and CDR2 YSYEKL. CDR3 sequence: CASSQAGNEQFF. The CDR3 nucleotides read TGCGCCAGCAGCCAAGCGGGAAATGAGCAGTTCTTC.

This clone has a single count. CDR3 coding DNA: TGTGCCAGCAGCCAAGATCGGGTGGGGGCTGGGTCAGATACGCAGTATTTT. This encodes CASSQDRVGAGSDTQYF. The chain carries TRBV14 and TRBJ2-3, with D possibly TRBD1 on 6 matching bases. Germline CDR1 and CDR2: SGHDN and FVKESK. This CDR3 has 17 residues. The germline V and J ends were trimmed by 0 bases and 4 bases, with 17 bases remaining between them.

This chain joins TRBV7-2 and TRBJ2-1, with D perhaps matching TRBD2 (5 bases). The CDR3 totals 12 residues. V was pared by 5 bases and J by 8 bases, with 10 bases between. The germline gives CDR1 SGHTA, CDR2 FQGNSA. CDR3 loop: CASSRDRYEQFF. The CDR3 DNA sequence: TGTGCCAGCAGCCGGGATCGATATGAGCAGTTCTTC.

V gene TRBV5-6 combines with J gene TRBJ1-1, with a tentative D call TRBD1 (5 bases). Germline CDR1 SGHDT, CDR2 YYEEEE. This CDR3 contains 14 residues. Trimming left V 5 bases short and J 2 bases short, with 13 bases between. The DNA of the CDR3 is TGTGCCAGCAGGCGTCCGGGGGGAAACACTGAAGCTTTCTTT. It encodes CASRRPGGNTEAFF.

V and J are TRBV18 and TRBJ2-7, with 8 bases identical to TRBD2. V lost 3 bases and J lost 7; bases outside the gene matches: 8. This CDR3 region has 14 residues. The germline gives CDR1 KGHSH, CDR2 LQKENI. CDR3: CASSPGLGFGEQYF. CDR3 in DNA: TGTGCCAGCTCACCGGGACTAGGATTTGGGGAGCAGTACTTC.

The gene calls are TRBV5-1 and TRBJ2-7; 11 nucleotides agree with TRBD2. Per germline, CDR1 SGHRS and CDR2 YFSETQ. V dropped 0 bases and J dropped 7; count of bases not matched to a gene: 9. The length of the CDR3 is 16 residues. The CDR3 loop is CASSLAGTSGGVEQYF. As DNA, the CDR3 is TGCGCCAGCAGCTTGGCGGGCACTAGCGGGGGAGTTGAGCAGTACTTC.

The chain uses TRBV29-1 and TRBJ1-5; TRBD1 aligns across 10 bases. Germline CDR1 reads SQVTM; CDR2 reads ANQGSEA. V trimming: 4 bases; J trimming: 4 bases; junction bases outside the gene matches: 4. The CDR3 has 14 residues. This CDR3 is CSVVPGQGNQPQHF. As DNA, the CDR3 is TGCAGCGTTGTTCCGGGACAGGGGAATCAGCCCCAGCATTTT.

V is TRBV6-4 and J is TRBJ2-3; TRBD2 agrees at 8 bases. The germline V gene encodes CDR1 MRHNA and CDR2 SNTAGT. This CDR3 region has 16 residues. Unmatched junction bases numbered 7, after V lost 0 bases and J lost 5 bases. The CDR3 protein is CASSDSPGGAIDTQYF. The CDR3 nucleotides are TGTGCCAGCAGTGACTCGCCCGGGGGGGCAATAGATACGCAGTATTTT.